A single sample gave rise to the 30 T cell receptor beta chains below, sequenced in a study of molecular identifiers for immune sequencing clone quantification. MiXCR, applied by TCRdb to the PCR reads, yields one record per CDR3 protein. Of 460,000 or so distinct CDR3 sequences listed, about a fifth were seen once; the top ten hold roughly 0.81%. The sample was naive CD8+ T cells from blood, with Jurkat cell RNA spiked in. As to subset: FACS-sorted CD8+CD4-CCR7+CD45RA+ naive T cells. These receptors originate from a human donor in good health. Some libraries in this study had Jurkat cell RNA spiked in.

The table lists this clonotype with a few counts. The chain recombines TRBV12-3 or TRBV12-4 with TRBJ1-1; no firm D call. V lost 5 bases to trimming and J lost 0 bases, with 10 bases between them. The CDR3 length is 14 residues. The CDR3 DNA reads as TGTGCCAGCAGTCAAACTCGGGTGAACACTGAAGCTTTCTTT. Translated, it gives CASSQTRVNTEAFF.

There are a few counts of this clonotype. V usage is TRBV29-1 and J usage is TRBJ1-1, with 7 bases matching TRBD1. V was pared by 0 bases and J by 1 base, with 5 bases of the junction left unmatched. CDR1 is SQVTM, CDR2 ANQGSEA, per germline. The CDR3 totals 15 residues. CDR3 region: CSVEDRDRANTEAFF. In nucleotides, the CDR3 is TGCAGCGTTGAAGATCGAGACAGGGCGAACACTGAAGCTTTCTTT.

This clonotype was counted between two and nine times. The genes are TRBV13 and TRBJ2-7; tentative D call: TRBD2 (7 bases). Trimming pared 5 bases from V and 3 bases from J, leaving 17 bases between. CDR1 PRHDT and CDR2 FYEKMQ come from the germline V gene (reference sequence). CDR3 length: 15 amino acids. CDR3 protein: CASSPPARGHYEQYF. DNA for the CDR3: TGTGCCAGCAGCCCCCCTGCGCGGGGGCACTACGAGCAGTACTTC.

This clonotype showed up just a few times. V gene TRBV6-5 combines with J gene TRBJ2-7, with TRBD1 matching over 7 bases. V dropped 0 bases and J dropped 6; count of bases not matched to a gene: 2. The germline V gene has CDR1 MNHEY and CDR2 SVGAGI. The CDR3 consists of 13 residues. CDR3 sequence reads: CASSYSTGAEQYF. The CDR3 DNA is TGTGCCAGCAGTTACTCTACAGGGGCCGAGCAGTACTTC.

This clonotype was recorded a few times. This CDR3 reads CASSSPGQGTEAFF. CDR3 DNA: TGTGCCAGCAGCTCACCGGGACAGGGCACTGAAGCTTTCTTT. The rearrangement links TRBV7-9 to TRBJ1-1, with 9 bases matching TRBD1. J gave up 4 bases and V 4 bases, and 4 bases lay outside the gene matches. This CDR3 is 14 amino acids long. CDR1 SEHNR and CDR2 FQNEAQ come from the germline V gene (reference sequence).

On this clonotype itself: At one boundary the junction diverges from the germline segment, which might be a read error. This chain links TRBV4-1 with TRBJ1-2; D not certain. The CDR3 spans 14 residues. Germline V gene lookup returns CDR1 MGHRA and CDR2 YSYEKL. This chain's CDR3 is CASSEDQKNYGYTF. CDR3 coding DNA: TGCGCCAGCAGCGAAGATCAGAAAAACTATGGCTACACCTTC.

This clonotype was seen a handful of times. CDR3 amino acids: CASSLWGDYNEQFF. CDR3 coding DNA: TGTGCCAGCAGCTTGTGGGGCGACTACAATGAGCAGTTCTTC. This chain connects TRBV11-2 to TRBJ2-1, with D possibly TRBD1 on 5 matching bases. CDR1 is SGHAT and CDR2 is FQNNGV in the germline V gene. The CDR3 extends over 14 amino acids. V lost 3 bases and J lost 3, with 9 bases in between.

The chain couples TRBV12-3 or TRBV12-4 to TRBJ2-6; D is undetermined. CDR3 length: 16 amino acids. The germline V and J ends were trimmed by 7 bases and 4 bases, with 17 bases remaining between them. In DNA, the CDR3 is TGTGCCAGCAAATTAGAACGGGCCGCGGGGGCCAACGTCCTGACTTTC. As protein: CASKLERAAGANVLTF.

The CDR3: CASSLSLLGEQYF. CDR3 bases: TGTGCCAGCAGTTTAAGTCTACTGGGCGAGCAGTACTTC. The chain uses TRBV12-3 or TRBV12-4 and TRBJ2-7; D unresolved. The CDR3 contains 13 residues. The V and J ends lost 2 bases and 6 bases respectively, with 11 bases between them.

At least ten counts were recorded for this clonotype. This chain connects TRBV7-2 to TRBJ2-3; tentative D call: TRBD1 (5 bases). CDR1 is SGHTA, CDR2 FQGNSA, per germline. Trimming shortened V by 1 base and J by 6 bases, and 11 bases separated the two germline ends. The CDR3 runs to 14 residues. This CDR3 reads CASSLGWGLDTQYF. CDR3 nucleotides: TGTGCCAGCAGCTTAGGGTGGGGCTTGGATACGCAGTATTTT.

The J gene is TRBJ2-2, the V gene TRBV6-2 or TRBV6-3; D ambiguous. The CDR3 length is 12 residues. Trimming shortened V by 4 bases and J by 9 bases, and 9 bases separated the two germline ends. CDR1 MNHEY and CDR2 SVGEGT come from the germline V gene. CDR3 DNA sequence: TGTGCCAGCAGTTCCCCCCCCTGGGAGCTGTTTTTT. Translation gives CASSSPPWELFF.

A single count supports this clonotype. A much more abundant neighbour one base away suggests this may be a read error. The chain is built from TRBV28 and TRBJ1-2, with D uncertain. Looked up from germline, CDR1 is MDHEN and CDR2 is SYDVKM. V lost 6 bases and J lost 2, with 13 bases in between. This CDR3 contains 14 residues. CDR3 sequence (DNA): TGTGCCAGCAGGTCGACGGGATTAAACTATGGCTACACCTTC. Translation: CASRSTGLNYGYTF.

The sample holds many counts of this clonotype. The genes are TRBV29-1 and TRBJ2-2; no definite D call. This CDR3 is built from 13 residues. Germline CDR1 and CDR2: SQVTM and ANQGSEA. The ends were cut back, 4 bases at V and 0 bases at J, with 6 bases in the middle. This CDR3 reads CSVVQANTGELFF. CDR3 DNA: TGCAGCGTTGTTCAGGCGAACACCGGGGAGCTGTTTTTT.

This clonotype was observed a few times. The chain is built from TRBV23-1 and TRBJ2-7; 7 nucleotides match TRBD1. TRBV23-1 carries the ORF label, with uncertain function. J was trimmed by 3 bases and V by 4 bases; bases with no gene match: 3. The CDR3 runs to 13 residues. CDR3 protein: CASSRQGNYEQYF. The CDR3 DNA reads TGCGCCAGCAGTCGACAGGGCAACTACGAGCAGTACTTC.

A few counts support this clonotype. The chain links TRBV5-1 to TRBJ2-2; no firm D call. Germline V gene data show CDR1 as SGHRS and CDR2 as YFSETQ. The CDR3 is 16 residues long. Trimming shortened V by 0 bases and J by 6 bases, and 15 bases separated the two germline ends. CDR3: CASSLAFGPAAGELFF. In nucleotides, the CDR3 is TGCGCCAGCAGCTTGGCGTTCGGACCGGCGGCCGGGGAGCTGTTTTTT.

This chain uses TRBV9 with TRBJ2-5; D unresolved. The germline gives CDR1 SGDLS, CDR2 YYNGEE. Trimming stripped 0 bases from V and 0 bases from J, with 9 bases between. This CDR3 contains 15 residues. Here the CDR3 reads CASSVGTADQETQYF. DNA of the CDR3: TGTGCCAGCAGCGTAGGTACGGCAGACCAAGAGACCCAGTACTTC.

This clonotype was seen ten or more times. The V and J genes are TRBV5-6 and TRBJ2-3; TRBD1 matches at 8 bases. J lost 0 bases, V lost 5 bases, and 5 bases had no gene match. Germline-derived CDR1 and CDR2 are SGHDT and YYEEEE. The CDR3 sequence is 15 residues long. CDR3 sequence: CASRPTGASTDTQYF. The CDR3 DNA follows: TGTGCCAGCAGACCGACAGGGGCCAGCACAGATACGCAGTATTTT. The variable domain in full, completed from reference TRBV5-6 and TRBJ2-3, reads DAGVTQSPTHLIKTRGQQVTLRCSPKSGHDTVSWYQQALGQGPQFIFQYYEEEERQRGNFPDRFSGHQFPNYSSELNVNALLLGDSALYLCASRPTGASTDTQYFGPGTRLTVL.

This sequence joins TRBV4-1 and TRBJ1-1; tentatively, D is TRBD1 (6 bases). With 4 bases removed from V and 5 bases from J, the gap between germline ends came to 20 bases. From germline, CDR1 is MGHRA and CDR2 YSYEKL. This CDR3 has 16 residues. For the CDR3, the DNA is TGCGCCAGCAGCCCAAGATTGACAGGTGGGGGGACTGAAGCTTTCTTT. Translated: CASSPRLTGGGTEAFF.

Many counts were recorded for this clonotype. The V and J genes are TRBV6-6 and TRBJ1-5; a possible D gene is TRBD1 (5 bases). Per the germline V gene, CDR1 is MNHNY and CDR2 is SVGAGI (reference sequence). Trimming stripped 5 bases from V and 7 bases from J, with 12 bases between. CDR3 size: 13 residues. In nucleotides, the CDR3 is TGTGCCAGCAGTGGTTGGGGGGTACAGCCCCAGCATTTT. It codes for CASSGWGVQPQHF.

The CDR3 nucleotides are TGCGCCAGCAGTCAATGGGGGGGGATAGATACGCAGTATTTT. Its protein is CASSQWGGIDTQYF. The chain couples TRBV23-1 to TRBJ2-3; 7 positions match TRBD2. TRBV23-1 is placed among ORFs of uncertain function. The trim removed 1 base at V and 5 bases at J, leaving 3 bases unmatched. CDR3 length equals 14 residues.

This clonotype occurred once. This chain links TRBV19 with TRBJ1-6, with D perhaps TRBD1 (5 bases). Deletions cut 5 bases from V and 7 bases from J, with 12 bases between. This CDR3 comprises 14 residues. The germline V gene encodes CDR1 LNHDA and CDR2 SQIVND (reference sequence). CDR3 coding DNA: TGTGCCAGTAGTTCAGGGTTGGGGAATTCACCCCTCCACTTT. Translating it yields CASSSGLGNSPLHF. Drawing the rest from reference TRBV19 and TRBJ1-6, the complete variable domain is DGGITQSPKYLFRKEGQNVTLSCEQNLNHDAMYWYRQDPGQGLRLIYYSQIVNDFQKGDIAEGYSVSREKKESFPLTVTSAQKNPTAFYLCASSSGLGNSPLHFGNGTRLTVT.

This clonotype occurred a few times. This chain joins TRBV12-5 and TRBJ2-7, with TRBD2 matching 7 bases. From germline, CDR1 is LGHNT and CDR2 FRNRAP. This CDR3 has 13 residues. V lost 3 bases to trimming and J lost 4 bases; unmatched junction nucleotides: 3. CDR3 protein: CASGFWGGYEQYF. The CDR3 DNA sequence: TGTGCTAGTGGTTTCTGGGGGGGTTACGAGCAGTACTTC.

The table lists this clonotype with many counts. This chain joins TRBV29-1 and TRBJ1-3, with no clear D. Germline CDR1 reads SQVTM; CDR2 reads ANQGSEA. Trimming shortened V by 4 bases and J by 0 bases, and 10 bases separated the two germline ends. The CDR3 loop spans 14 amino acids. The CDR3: CSVVEGSSGNTIYF. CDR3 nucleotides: TGCAGCGTTGTGGAGGGCAGCTCTGGAAACACCATATATTTT.

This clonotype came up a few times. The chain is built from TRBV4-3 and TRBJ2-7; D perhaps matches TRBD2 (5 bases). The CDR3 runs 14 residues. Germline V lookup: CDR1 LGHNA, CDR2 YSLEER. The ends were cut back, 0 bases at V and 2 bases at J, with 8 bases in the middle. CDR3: CASSQEYGTYEQYF. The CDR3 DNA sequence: TGCGCCAGCAGCCAAGAATACGGGACCTACGAGCAGTACTTC.

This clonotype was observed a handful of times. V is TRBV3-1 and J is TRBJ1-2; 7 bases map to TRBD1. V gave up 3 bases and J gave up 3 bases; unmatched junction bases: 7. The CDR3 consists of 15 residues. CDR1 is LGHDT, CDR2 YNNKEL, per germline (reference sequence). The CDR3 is CASSQKGQVHYGYTF. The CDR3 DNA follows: TGTGCCAGCAGCCAGAAAGGACAGGTACACTATGGCTACACCTTC.

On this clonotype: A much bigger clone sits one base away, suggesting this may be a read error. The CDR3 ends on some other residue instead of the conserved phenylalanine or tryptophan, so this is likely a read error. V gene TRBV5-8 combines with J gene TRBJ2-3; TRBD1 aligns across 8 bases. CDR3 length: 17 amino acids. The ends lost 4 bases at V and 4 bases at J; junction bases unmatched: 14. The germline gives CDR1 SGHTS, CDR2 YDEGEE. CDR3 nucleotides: TGTGCCAGCAGCCCCGAAGGGGCAGGGGGCTCATCAGATACGCAGTATTCT. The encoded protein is CASSPEGAGGSSDTQYS.

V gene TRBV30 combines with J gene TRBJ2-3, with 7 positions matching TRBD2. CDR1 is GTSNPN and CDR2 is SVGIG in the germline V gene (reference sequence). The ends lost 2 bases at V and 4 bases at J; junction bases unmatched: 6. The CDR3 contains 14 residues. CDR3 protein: CAWSRTGGADTQYF. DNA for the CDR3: TGTGCCTGGAGTAGAACGGGAGGTGCAGATACGCAGTATTTT.

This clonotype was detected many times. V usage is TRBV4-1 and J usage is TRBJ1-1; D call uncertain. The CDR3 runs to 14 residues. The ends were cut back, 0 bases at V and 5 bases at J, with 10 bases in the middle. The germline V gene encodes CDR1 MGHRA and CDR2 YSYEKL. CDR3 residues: CASSQDTMETEAFF. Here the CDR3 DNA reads TGCGCCAGCAGCCAAGATACCATGGAGACTGAAGCTTTCTTT.

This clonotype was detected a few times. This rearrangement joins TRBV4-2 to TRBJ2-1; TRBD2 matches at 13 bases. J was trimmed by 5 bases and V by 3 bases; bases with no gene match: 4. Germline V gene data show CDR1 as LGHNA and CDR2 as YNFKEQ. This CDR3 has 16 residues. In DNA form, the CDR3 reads TGTGCCAGCAGCCATACTAGCGGGAGGGCAGACAATGAGCAGTTCTTC. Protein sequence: CASSHTSGRADNEQFF.

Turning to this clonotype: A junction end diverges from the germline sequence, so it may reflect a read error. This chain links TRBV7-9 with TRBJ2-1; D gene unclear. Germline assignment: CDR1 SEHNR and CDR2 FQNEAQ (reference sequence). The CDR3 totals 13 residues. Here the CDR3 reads CASSPLDHNGQFF. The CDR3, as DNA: TGTGCCAGCAGCCCCCTGGACCACAATGGGCAGTTCTTC.